This is a list of T cell receptor beta chains from one sample in a study of blood T cell repertoires in COVID-19. TCRdb keeps only in-frame clones here, not all; method: immunoSEQ multiplex PCR. This sample carries around 380,000 clones, 80% to 90% of them seen once, and the ten largest clones take 1% to 1.5%. The source material was PBMCs or T cells enriched from blood (not recorded which). These receptors were taken from a man in his thirties or forties who had recovered from COVID-19. CDR3s include the opening cysteine and the closing phenylalanine or tryptophan. The D gene is left open where the match is weak. Only part of the rows carry a size: once, few, many, or a class if the clone is expanded.

clone size	V gene	J gene	D gene	CDR3 DNA	CDR3 protein
-	TRBV4-1	TRBJ1-1	-	TGCGCCAGCAGCCAACCAGGCAATCCGCTGAACACTGAAGCTTTCTTT	CASSQPGNPLNTEAFF
once	TRBV4-1	TRBJ1-2	-	TGCGCCAGCAGCCAAAACCCAGGGTTTGGGTATGGCTACACCTTC	CASSQNPGFGYGYTF
-	TRBV11-2	TRBJ1-1	-	TGTGCCAGCAGCTCCTACACACAAGGGGGAACTGAAGCTTTCTTT	CASSSYTQGGTEAFF
-	TRBV2	TRBJ1-6	-	TGTGCCAGCAGCGCCGGACAGTCTAATTCACCCCTCCACTTT	CASSAGQSNSPLHF
-	TRBV4-1	TRBJ2-7	TRBD2	TGCGCCAGCAGCCAAGGACTAGCGCTGACCTACGAGCAGTACTTC	CASSQGLALTYEQYF
-	TRBV18	TRBJ1-5	TRBD1	TGTGCCAGCTCACCACAACAGGGGGACCTTAGCAATCAGCCCCAGCATTTT	CASSPQQGDLSNQPQHF
-	TRBV27	TRBJ1-6	TRBD1	TGTGCCAGCAGTTCGAGCATACAGGGGTTCTCACCCCTCCACTTT	CASSSSIQGFSPLHF
-	TRBV27	TRBJ1-2	TRBD1	TGTGCCAGCAGAGAAACGACAGGGAGTAGTGGCTACACCTTC	CASRETTGSSGYTF
-	TRBV27	TRBJ2-3	TRBD2	TGTGCCAGCAGTTTCCAAGGGACTAGCGGGGCAGATACGCAGTATTTT	CASSFQGTSGADTQYF
-	TRBV10-2	TRBJ1-3	TRBD1	TGCGCCAGCAGGTCCAAGGGGGCTGATGGAAACACCATATATTTT	CASRSKGADGNTIYF
-	TRBV6-5	TRBJ1-6	-	TGTGCCAGCAACCCTCGGGAAGGCCTGATTTCACCCCTCCACTTT	CASNPREGLISPLHF
-	TRBV19	TRBJ2-7	TRBD2	TGTGCCAGTAGTAAAACCGGGACTAGCGGCTCCTACGAGCAGTACTTC	CASSKTGTSGSYEQYF
-	TRBV11-2	TRBJ2-1	-	TGTGCCAGCAACCCCCGGCGGGGAAGCTCCTACAATGAGCAGTTCTTC	CASNPRRGSSYNEQFF
-	TRBV25-1	TRBJ2-7	-	TGTGCCAGCAGAGCATTGACGACATCCGAGCAGTACTTC	CASRALTTSEQYF
-	TRBV20-1	TRBJ1-2	-	TGCAGTGCTAGTGGCGGGACTAACTATGGCTACACCTTC	CSASGGTNYGYTF
-	TRBV6-5	TRBJ2-7	-	TGTGCCAGCAGACCGGGATTAGCCCCCTACGAGCAGTACTTC	CASRPGLAPYEQYF
once	TRBV4-1	TRBJ2-2	TRBD2	TGCGCCAGCAGCCAACAACCCCCCTCTCGGGGGGGGTCGGCCGGGGAGCTGTTTTTT	CASSQQPPSRGGSAGELFF
-	TRBV30	TRBJ1-5	TRBD1	TGTGCCTGGAGTGAGGCCGGGACAGGGGGTAATCAGCCCCAGCATTTT	CAWSEAGTGGNQPQHF
-	TRBV18	TRBJ2-4	-	TGTGCCAGCTCACCAGATGCGGGGGCCAAAAACATTCAGTACTTC	CASSPDAGAKNIQYF
few	TRBV30	TRBJ1-1	-	TGTGCCTGGAGTGTAGGGGTCGAAGCTTTCTTT	CAWSVGVEAFF
once	TRBV6-5	TRBJ2-3	TRBD2	TGTGCCAGCAACGGGGGGGGGACAGATACGCAGTATTTT	CASNGGGTDTQYF
-	TRBV19	TRBJ2-7	-	TGTGCCAGCTCGCTCGGGGGTACCTACGAGCAGTACTTC	CASSLGGTYEQYF
-	TRBV14	TRBJ2-7	-	TGTGCCAGCAGCCAAGATTTACAGACCTTCTACGAGCAGTACTTC	CASSQDLQTFYEQYF
once	TRBV11-2	TRBJ1-5	-	TGTGCCAGCAGCCTTGACACTAGCAATCAGCCCCAGCATTTT	CASSLDTSNQPQHF
once	TRBV27	TRBJ1-5	TRBD1	TGTGCCAGCAGTTTTAGTAGGGGGCGACAGCCCCAGCATTTT	CASSFSRGRQPQHF